The 10 T cell receptor beta chains listed next were all sequenced from one sample in a study of cytomegalovirus exposure and HLA in healthy donors (dated by TCRdb to the late 2010s). Receptor libraries were prepared by the immunoSEQ multiplex PCR assay. Not all clones reach the TCRdb copy of this immuneACCESS table, which keeps in-frame sequences only. Checked studies attribute under half of the gap to unresolved V genes and leave the rest unexplained. The sample includes 100,000 or so clones, with about 95% observed a single time. 0.89% of the sample lies in the top ten. The sample comprised PBMCs. The source is a woman aged 18-30 years in good health and CMV-seronegative.

J is TRBJ2-1 and V is TRBV10-3; 9 bases match TRBD2. The V gene's germline CDR1 is ENHRY and CDR2 SYGVKD. The CDR3 extends over 15 amino acids. With 0 bases clipped from V and 3 bases from J, the junction kept 0 bases outside the gene matches. CDR3 DNA sequence: TGTGCCATCAGTGAGTCGACTAGCGGCTACAATGAGCAGTTCTTC. Translating it yields CAISESTSGYNEQFF.

The V gene is TRBV10-3, the J gene TRBJ2-7, with TRBD2 matching 9 bases. This CDR3 has 15 residues. V lost 6 bases to trimming and J lost 0 bases; unmatched junction nucleotides: 6. Germline CDR1 ENHRY, CDR2 SYGVKD. The CDR3 DNA reads TGTGCCATCAGGAGCGGGGGGTCCAGCTCCTACGAGCAGTACTTC. This gives the protein CAIRSGGSSSYEQYF.

The chain is built from TRBV27 and TRBJ2-7; TRBD1 matches at 9 bases. Unmatched junction bases numbered 4, after V lost 4 bases and J lost 6 bases. CDR1 and CDR2 from the germline V gene are MNHEY and SMNVEV (reference sequence). The length of the CDR3 is 13 residues. CDR3 nucleotide sequence: TGTGCCAGCAGTTCACAGGGGGCCGGCGAGCAGTACTTC. It encodes CASSSQGAGEQYF.

The genes are TRBV7-9 and TRBJ2-7; 9 bases match TRBD1. The CDR3 runs to 15 residues. V lost 1 base to trimming and J lost 6 bases; unmatched junction nucleotides: 7. Per germline, CDR1 SEHNR and CDR2 FQNEAQ (reference sequence). The CDR3 nucleotides are TGTGCCAGCAGCTTAGTCGGGACAGGGTGGGGCGAGCAGTACTTC. Protein sequence: CASSLVGTGWGEQYF.

A word on this clone: The junction does not match germline at one end; this may be a read error. The genes are TRBV6-6 and TRBJ1-4; TRBD1 agrees at 10 bases. Germline V gene lookup returns CDR1 MNHNY and CDR2 SVGAGI (reference sequence). CDR3 length: 16 amino acids. The CDR3 loop is CASSYDRGPTNEKLFF. The CDR3 DNA reads TGTGCCAGCAGTTACGACAGGGGGCCTACTAACGAAAAACTGTTTTTT.

The V gene is TRBV5-5, the J gene TRBJ1-2; TRBD1 matches at 9 bases. J lost 4 bases, V lost 6 bases, and 10 bases had no gene match. Germline V CDR1 and CDR2: SGHKS, YYEKEE (reference sequence). The CDR3 contains 15 residues. CDR3 coding DNA: TGTGCCAGCAAACTTAACAGGGGGCTTTCCTATGGCTACACCTTC. Amino acid sequence: CASKLNRGLSYGYTF.

The chain joins TRBV18 to TRBJ2-5; unclear D gene. The V gene lost 1 base and the J gene lost 1 base, with 7 bases spanning the gap. CDR3 length equals 14 residues. The germline V gene has CDR1 KGHSH and CDR2 LQKENI. CDR3 bases: TGTGCCAGCTCACCACAGGCGGCCCAAGAGACCCAGTACTTC. Its translation: CASSPQAAQETQYF.

DNA of the CDR3: TGCGCCAGCAGCTTGGCGGGTAGCGGGAGGCGAGAGACCCAGTACTTC. It codes for CASSLAGSGRRETQYF. The chain couples TRBV5-1 to TRBJ2-5, with 10 positions matching TRBD2. The CDR3 sequence is 16 residues long. Unmatched junction bases numbered 6, after V lost 0 bases and J lost 4 bases. Germline V gene lookup returns CDR1 SGHRS and CDR2 YFSETQ.

V usage is TRBV19 and J usage is TRBJ1-2, with D possibly matching TRBD1 (6 bases). The CDR3 covers 14 residues. The V gene's germline CDR1 is LNHDA and CDR2 SQIVND (reference sequence). V lost 4 bases to trimming and J lost 2 bases, with 11 bases between them. The chain's CDR3 is CASSTDRVNYGYTF. The DNA of the CDR3 is TGTGCCAGTAGTACGGACAGAGTGAACTATGGCTACACCTTC.

The V gene is TRBV5-1, the J gene TRBJ2-3; TRBD2 matches 7 bases. From germline, CDR1 is SGHRS and CDR2 YFSETQ. The V gene end was trimmed by 0 bases and the J gene end by 3 bases; junction bases not matched to a gene: 10. The CDR3 has 17 amino acids. As DNA, the CDR3 is TGCGCCAGCAGCTTGGGGGGTCCTAGCGGAATTACAGATACGCAGTATTTT. The encoded protein is CASSLGGPSGITDTQYF.